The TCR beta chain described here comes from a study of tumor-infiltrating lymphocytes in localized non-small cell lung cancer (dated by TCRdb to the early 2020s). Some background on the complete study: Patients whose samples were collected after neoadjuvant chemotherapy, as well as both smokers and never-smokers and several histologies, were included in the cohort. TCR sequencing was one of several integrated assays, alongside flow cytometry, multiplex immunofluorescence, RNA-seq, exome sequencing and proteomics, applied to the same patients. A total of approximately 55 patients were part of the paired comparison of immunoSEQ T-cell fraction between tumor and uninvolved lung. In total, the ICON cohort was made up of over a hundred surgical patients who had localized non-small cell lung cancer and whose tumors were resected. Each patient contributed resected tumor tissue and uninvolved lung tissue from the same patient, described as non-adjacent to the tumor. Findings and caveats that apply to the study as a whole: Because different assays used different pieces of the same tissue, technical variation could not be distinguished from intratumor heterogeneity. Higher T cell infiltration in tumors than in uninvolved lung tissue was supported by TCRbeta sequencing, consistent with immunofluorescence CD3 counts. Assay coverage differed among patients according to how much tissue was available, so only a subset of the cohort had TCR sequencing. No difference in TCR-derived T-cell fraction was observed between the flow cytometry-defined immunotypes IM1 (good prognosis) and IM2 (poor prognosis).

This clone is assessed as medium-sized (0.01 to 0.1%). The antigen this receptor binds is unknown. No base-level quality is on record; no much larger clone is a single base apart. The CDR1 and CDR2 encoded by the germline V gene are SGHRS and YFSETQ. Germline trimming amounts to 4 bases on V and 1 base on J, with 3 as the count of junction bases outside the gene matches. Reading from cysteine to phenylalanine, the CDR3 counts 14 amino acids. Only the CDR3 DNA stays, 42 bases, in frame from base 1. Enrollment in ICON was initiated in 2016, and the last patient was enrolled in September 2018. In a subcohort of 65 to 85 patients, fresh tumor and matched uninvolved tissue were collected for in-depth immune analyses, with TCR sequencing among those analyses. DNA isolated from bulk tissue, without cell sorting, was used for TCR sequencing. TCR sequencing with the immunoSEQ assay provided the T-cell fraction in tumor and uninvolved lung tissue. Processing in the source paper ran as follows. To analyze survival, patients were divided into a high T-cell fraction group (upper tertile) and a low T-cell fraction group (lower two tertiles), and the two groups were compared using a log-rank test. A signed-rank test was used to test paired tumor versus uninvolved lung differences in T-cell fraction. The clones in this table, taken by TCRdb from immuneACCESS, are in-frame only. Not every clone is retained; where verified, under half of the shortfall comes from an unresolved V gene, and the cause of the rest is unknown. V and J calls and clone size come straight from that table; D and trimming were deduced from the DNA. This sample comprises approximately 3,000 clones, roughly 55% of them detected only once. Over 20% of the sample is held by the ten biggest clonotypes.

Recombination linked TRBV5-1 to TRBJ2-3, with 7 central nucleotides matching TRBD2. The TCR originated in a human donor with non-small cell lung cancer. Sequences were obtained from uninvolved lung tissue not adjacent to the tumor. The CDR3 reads CASSISGGTDTQYF. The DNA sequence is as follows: TGCGCCAGCAGCATAAGCGGGGGCACAGATACGCAGTATTTT.